These T cell receptor beta chains were read from a single sample in a study of control samples from healthy donors and cancer patients. Libraries were prepared by immunoSEQ multiplex PCR; TCRdb keeps only in-frame clonotypes and omits some of them. This table holds 130,000 or so clones, more than 70% found once. Sample: blood. The receptor source for this set is a man aged 45-65 years in good health. The CDR3 runs from the conserved cysteine through the conserved F or W. A D gene is named only where the DNA matches it firmly. Expanded clones get a size class; other rows say once, few or many, or leave the size out.

clone_size: -; d_call: TRBD1; j_call: TRBJ1-1; v_call: TRBV15; cdr3_aa: CATSRETGMNTEAFF; cdr3_nt: TGTGCCACCAGCAGGGAGACAGGGATGAACACTGAAGCTTTCTTT
clone_size: -; d_call: -; j_call: TRBJ2-2; v_call: TRBV4-2; cdr3_aa: CASSYTGELFF; cdr3_nt: TGTGCCAGCAGCTACACCGGGGAGCTGTTTTTT
clone_size: -; d_call: -; j_call: TRBJ1-6; v_call: TRBV28; cdr3_aa: CASTGTNNSPLHF; cdr3_nt: TGTGCCAGCACCGGGACAAACAATTCACCCCTCCACTTT
clone_size: -; d_call: -; j_call: TRBJ1-5; v_call: TRBV6-6; cdr3_aa: CASSPEGLSQPQHF; cdr3_nt: TGTGCCAGCAGTCCCGAGGGTTTGAGTCAGCCCCAGCATTTT
clone_size: few; d_call: TRBD1; j_call: TRBJ1-4; v_call: TRBV5-4; cdr3_aa: CASSLATTGRDEKLFF; cdr3_nt: TGTGCCAGCAGCTTGGCGACGACAGGGAGAGATGAAAAACTGTTTTTT
clone_size: -; d_call: -; j_call: TRBJ2-7; v_call: TRBV15; cdr3_aa: CATSRGIRQGGLEWVAEQYF; cdr3_nt: TGTGCCACCAGCAGAGGAATCCGACAGGGAGGGCTAGAATGGGTCGCCGAGCAGTACTTC
clone_size: -; d_call: -; j_call: TRBJ2-7; v_call: TRBV11-2; cdr3_aa: CASSLGPLSSYEQYF; cdr3_nt: TGTGCCAGCAGCTTAGGTCCGCTTTCTTCCTACGAGCAGTACTTC
clone_size: -; d_call: TRBD2; j_call: TRBJ2-7; v_call: TRBV19; cdr3_aa: CASRGGEPGEQYF; cdr3_nt: TGTGCCAGTCGGGGGGGGGAGCCGGGAGAGCAGTACTTC
clone_size: -; d_call: -; j_call: TRBJ1-2; v_call: TRBV11-1; cdr3_aa: CASSRTANYGYTF; cdr3_nt: TGTGCCAGCAGCCGGACAGCTAACTATGGCTACACCTTC
clone_size: few; d_call: -; j_call: TRBJ1-6; v_call: TRBV2; cdr3_aa: CASSEVGVTTVTNSYNSPLHF; cdr3_nt: TGTGCCAGCAGTGAAGTGGGGGTAACTACCGTGACGAACTCCTATAATTCACCCCTCCACTTT
clone_size: -; d_call: -; j_call: TRBJ1-4; v_call: TRBV30; cdr3_aa: CAWRPKDRSTNEKLFF; cdr3_nt: TGTGCCTGGAGGCCCAAGGACCGATCAACTAATGAAAAACTGTTTTTT
clone_size: -; d_call: -; j_call: TRBJ2-5; v_call: TRBV25-1; cdr3_aa: CATVREETQYF; cdr3_nt: TGTGCCACTGTAAGGGAAGAGACCCAGTACTTC
clone_size: -; d_call: TRBD1; j_call: TRBJ2-7; v_call: TRBV7-9; cdr3_aa: CASSPPGQGQHEQYF; cdr3_nt: TGTGCCAGCAGCCCTCCGGGACAGGGGCAACACGAGCAGTACTTC
clone_size: -; d_call: -; j_call: TRBJ1-1; v_call: TRBV7-6; cdr3_aa: CASSFTTGEAFF; cdr3_nt: TGTGCCAGCAGCTTTACGACAGGTGAAGCTTTCTTT
clone_size: -; d_call: -; j_call: TRBJ1-2; v_call: TRBV12-3/TRBV12-4; cdr3_aa: CASSLGSRDYTF; cdr3_nt: TGTGCCAGCAGTTTGGGCTCTCGGGACTACACCTTC
clone_size: few; d_call: -; j_call: TRBJ2-5; v_call: TRBV9; cdr3_aa: CASSRGLQGETQYF; cdr3_nt: TGTGCCAGCAGCCGCGGCCTCCAGGGGGAGACCCAGTACTTC
clone_size: -; d_call: TRBD1; j_call: TRBJ1-2; v_call: TRBV3-1/TRBV3-2; cdr3_aa: CASSQGMTGGRGYTF; cdr3_nt: TGTGCCAGCAGCCAGGGAATGACAGGGGGGAGAGGCTACACCTTC
clone_size: -; d_call: -; j_call: TRBJ1-2; v_call: TRBV5-4; cdr3_aa: CASSLRSGDSYGYTF; cdr3_nt: TGTGCCAGCAGCTTAAGATCAGGGGATAGCTATGGCTACACCTTC
clone_size: -; d_call: TRBD2; j_call: TRBJ2-3; v_call: TRBV7-3; cdr3_aa: CASSTGLAGGQDTQYF; cdr3_nt: TGTGCCAGCAGCACAGGACTAGCGGGGGGGCAAGATACGCAGTATTTT
clone_size: -; d_call: -; j_call: TRBJ1-1; v_call: TRBV5-6; cdr3_aa: CASSLYMNTEAFF; cdr3_nt: TGTGCCAGCAGCTTGTATATGAACACTGAAGCTTTCTTT
clone_size: -; d_call: -; j_call: TRBJ1-4; v_call: TRBV12-3/TRBV12-4; cdr3_aa: CASSFEGSEKLFF; cdr3_nt: TGTGCCAGCAGTTTTGAGGGGAGTGAAAAACTGTTTTTT
clone_size: -; d_call: TRBD1; j_call: TRBJ2-1; v_call: TRBV11-1; cdr3_aa: CASSLGQYNEQFF; cdr3_nt: TGTGCCAGCAGCTTGGGACAGTACAATGAGCAGTTCTTC
clone_size: -; d_call: -; j_call: TRBJ1-3; v_call: TRBV9; cdr3_aa: CASSSEMAISGNTIYF; cdr3_nt: TGTGCCAGCAGCTCAGAAATGGCAATCTCTGGAAACACCATATATTTT
clone_size: -; d_call: TRBD2; j_call: TRBJ2-1; v_call: TRBV11-1; cdr3_aa: CASSSNSGFSYNEQFF; cdr3_nt: TGTGCCAGCAGCTCAAATAGCGGGTTCTCCTACAATGAGCAGTTCTTC
clone_size: -; d_call: -; j_call: TRBJ1-1; v_call: TRBV6-5; cdr3_aa: CASRQGNTEAFF; cdr3_nt: TGTGCCAGCAGACAGGGAAACACTGAAGCTTTCTTT
clone_size: -; d_call: -; j_call: TRBJ2-7; v_call: TRBV5-6; cdr3_aa: CASSADPRATSYEQYF; cdr3_nt: TGTGCCAGCAGCGCCGATCCCCGGGCCACCTCCTACGAGCAGTACTTC
clone_size: -; d_call: -; j_call: TRBJ2-3; v_call: TRBV10-2; cdr3_aa: CASSELAASTDTQYF; cdr3_nt: TGCGCCAGCAGTGAACTAGCAGCTAGCACAGATACGCAGTATTTT
clone_size: -; d_call: TRBD2; j_call: TRBJ2-5; v_call: TRBV5-1; cdr3_aa: CASSPVGLAGGLETQYF; cdr3_nt: TGCGCCAGCAGCCCAGTGGGACTAGCGGGGGGACTAGAGACCCAGTACTTC
clone_size: -; d_call: -; j_call: TRBJ2-1; v_call: TRBV9; cdr3_aa: CASSQGNEQFF; cdr3_nt: TGTGCCAGCAGCCAAGGGAATGAGCAGTTCTTC
clone_size: -; d_call: -; j_call: TRBJ1-4; v_call: TRBV28; cdr3_aa: CASSLPPPVGEKLFF; cdr3_nt: TGTGCCAGCAGTTTACCCCCCCCCGTGGGTGAAAAACTGTTTTTT
clone_size: -; d_call: TRBD1; j_call: TRBJ1-2; v_call: TRBV13; cdr3_aa: CASSDRDRQANYGYTF; cdr3_nt: TGTGCCAGCAGCGACCGGGACAGGCAAGCTAACTATGGCTACACCTTC
clone_size: -; d_call: -; j_call: TRBJ2-2; v_call: TRBV5-1; cdr3_aa: CASSSGTIAGELFF; cdr3_nt: TGCGCCAGCAGCTCTGGGACAATCGCCGGGGAGCTGTTTTTT
clone_size: -; d_call: -; j_call: TRBJ1-3; v_call: TRBV5-1; cdr3_aa: CASSLGQQSSGNTIYF; cdr3_nt: TGCGCCAGCAGCTTGGGACAGCAGAGCTCTGGAAACACCATATATTTT
clone_size: -; d_call: -; j_call: TRBJ1-2; v_call: TRBV28; cdr3_aa: CASSLRQATYGYTF; cdr3_nt: TGTGCCAGCAGTTTACGACAGGCGACCTATGGCTACACCTTC
clone_size: -; d_call: -; j_call: TRBJ2-7; v_call: TRBV6-5; cdr3_aa: CASSDLGGASEQYF; cdr3_nt: TGTGCCAGCAGCGACCTCGGAGGGGCTAGTGAGCAGTACTTC
clone_size: -; d_call: -; j_call: TRBJ2-1; v_call: TRBV7-9; cdr3_aa: CASSLGLAGNEQFF; cdr3_nt: TGTGCCAGCAGCTTGGGCTTGGCTGGCAATGAGCAGTTCTTC
clone_size: -; d_call: -; j_call: TRBJ1-1; v_call: TRBV14; cdr3_aa: CASSQGGTEAFF; cdr3_nt: TGTGCCAGCAGCCAAGGAGGGACTGAAGCTTTCTTT
clone_size: -; d_call: -; j_call: TRBJ1-1; v_call: TRBV4-1; cdr3_aa: CASSQLGLNTEAFF; cdr3_nt: TGCGCCAGCAGCCAGTTAGGGTTAAACACTGAAGCTTTCTTT
clone_size: -; d_call: TRBD1; j_call: TRBJ1-4; v_call: TRBV27; cdr3_aa: CASSGTVHTNEKLFF; cdr3_nt: TGTGCCAGCAGCGGGACAGTCCATACTAATGAAAAACTGTTTTTT
clone_size: -; d_call: TRBD1; j_call: TRBJ1-4; v_call: TRBV5-5; cdr3_aa: CASSLAGGSNEKLFF; cdr3_nt: TGTGCCAGCAGCTTGGCAGGGGGGTCTAATGAAAAACTGTTTTTT
clone_size: -; d_call: -; j_call: TRBJ1-1; v_call: TRBV3-1/TRBV3-2; cdr3_aa: CASSETNTEAFF; cdr3_nt: TGTGCCAGCAGTGAGACGAACACTGAAGCTTTCTTT
clone_size: -; d_call: TRBD1; j_call: TRBJ1-2; v_call: TRBV27; cdr3_aa: CASRQGYSYGYTF; cdr3_nt: TGTGCCAGCCGACAGGGGTATTCATATGGCTACACCTTC
clone_size: -; d_call: TRBD1; j_call: TRBJ1-5; v_call: TRBV6-5; cdr3_aa: CASSKDRRDQPQHF; cdr3_nt: TGTGCCAGCAGCAAGGACAGGCGGGATCAGCCCCAGCATTTT
clone_size: -; d_call: -; j_call: TRBJ2-6; v_call: TRBV16; cdr3_aa: CASSQSRRAGANVLTF; cdr3_nt: TGTGCCAGCAGCCAATCGAGGCGGGCTGGGGCCAACGTCCTGACTTTC
clone_size: -; d_call: TRBD1; j_call: TRBJ2-7; v_call: TRBV30; cdr3_aa: CAWSVPDRTYEQYF; cdr3_nt: TGTGCCTGGAGTGTCCCGGACAGGACCTACGAGCAGTACTTC
clone_size: -; d_call: TRBD2; j_call: TRBJ2-3; v_call: TRBV15; cdr3_aa: CATSIGTSGVQESGGQYF; cdr3_nt: TGTGCCACCAGCATCGGGACTAGCGGGGTGCAGGAGTCCGGTGGGCAGTATTTT
clone_size: -; d_call: -; j_call: TRBJ2-3; v_call: TRBV7-2; cdr3_aa: CASSLWGEDTDTQYF; cdr3_nt: TGTGCCAGCAGCTTATGGGGGGAAGACACAGATACGCAGTATTTT
clone_size: -; d_call: -; j_call: TRBJ1-1; v_call: TRBV11-2; cdr3_aa: CASSKLAGFSEAFF; cdr3_nt: TGTGCCAGCAGCAAATTAGCGGGGTTCAGTGAAGCTTTCTTT
clone_size: -; d_call: -; j_call: TRBJ1-2; v_call: TRBV27; cdr3_aa: CASSPQGIYGYTF; cdr3_nt: TGTGCCAGCAGCCCCCAGGGGATCTATGGCTACACCTTC
clone_size: -; d_call: -; j_call: TRBJ2-3; v_call: TRBV30; cdr3_aa: CACRDTRLSNSDTQYF; cdr3_nt: TGTGCCTGCCGGGACACCCGCCTAAGCAATTCAGATACGCAGTATTTT
clone_size: few; d_call: TRBD2; j_call: TRBJ2-3; v_call: TRBV11-3; cdr3_aa: CASSARLAGGPLYDTQYF; cdr3_nt: TGTGCCAGCAGCGCTAGACTAGCGGGGGGGCCTTTGTATGATACGCAGTATTTT
clone_size: -; d_call: -; j_call: TRBJ2-7; v_call: TRBV7-9; cdr3_aa: CASSLSGSSYEQYF; cdr3_nt: TGTGCCAGCAGCTTATCGGGCAGCTCCTACGAGCAGTACTTC
clone_size: once; d_call: -; j_call: TRBJ2-5; v_call: TRBV14; cdr3_aa: CASSQARRWTFETQYF; cdr3_nt: TGTGCCAGCAGCCAAGCTCGACGTTGGACGTTTGAGACCCAGTACTTC
clone_size: -; d_call: -; j_call: TRBJ2-5; v_call: TRBV6-5; cdr3_aa: CAITRDFQETQYF; cdr3_nt: TGTGCCATCACTCGGGACTTTCAAGAGACCCAGTACTTC
clone_size: -; d_call: -; j_call: TRBJ1-2; v_call: TRBV3-1/TRBV3-2; cdr3_aa: CASTGTGWNGYTF; cdr3_nt: TGTGCCAGCACCGGTACAGGATGGAATGGCTACACCTTC
clone_size: -; d_call: -; j_call: TRBJ2-1; v_call: TRBV6-5; cdr3_aa: CASSYSGSSYNEQFF; cdr3_nt: TGTGCCAGCAGTTACTCCGGGAGCTCCTACAATGAGCAGTTCTTC
clone_size: -; d_call: -; j_call: TRBJ2-7; v_call: TRBV10-3; cdr3_aa: CATGRDLAYEQYF; cdr3_nt: TGTGCCACCGGGCGTGATCTGGCCTACGAGCAGTACTTC
clone_size: once; d_call: -; j_call: TRBJ2-7; v_call: TRBV5-5; cdr3_aa: CASSGQGYEQYF; cdr3_nt: TGTGCCAGCAGTGGGCAGGGATACGAGCAGTACTTC
clone_size: few; d_call: -; j_call: TRBJ1-5; v_call: TRBV6-6; cdr3_aa: CASSTSDSNQPQHF; cdr3_nt: TGTGCCAGCAGTACCAGCGATAGCAATCAGCCCCAGCATTTT